A single T cell receptor beta chain is shown here with its context. Seattle's cohort entered during active infection and was followed longitudinally. The data originate from a study of blood T cell repertoires in COVID-19. Study details: PBMCs, B-cell-depleted T cells, or T cells were the source of the cDNA or gDNA that made up the material.

The authors' processing: By means of reference gene primer amplification, nucleated cell counts were estimated. Using immunoSEQ multiplex PCR, the repertoire was profiled, and TCRdb retains in-frame clones only, with some absent. That table is the source of V, J and clone size, and D and trimming were worked out from the DNA. This sample has some 330,000 clones, with roughly 86% found just once. Sequencing input: peripheral blood. This clonotype originated in a woman aged 25 to 39 with COVID-19, enrolled during active disease.

CDR3 bases: TGTGCCAGCAGCCCAGGACTAGCGGGGGTGGAGACCCAGTACTTC. Protein product: CASSPGLAGVETQYF. J is TRBJ2-5 and V is TRBV3-1 (or the pseudogene TRBV3-2), with 13 positions matching TRBD2. V shed 4 bases, J shed 5 bases, and the junction held 4 bases outside the gene matches. Looked up from germline, CDR1 is LGHDT and CDR2 is YNNKEL (reference sequence). The CDR3 loop spans 15 amino acids.